The next 2 T cell receptor beta chains were all read from a single sample in a study of blood T cell repertoires in COVID-19. The method was immunoSEQ multiplex PCR; TCRdb's version includes in-frame clones alone and lacks a portion of them. The sample lists about 120,000 clones, approximately 80% occurring once. The sequencing input was peripheral blood. These receptors were taken from a human donor in a cohort sampled during active COVID-19.

The V call is TRBV3-1 (or the pseudogene TRBV3-2), the J call TRBJ2-1, with 11 positions matching TRBD2. CDR1 and CDR2 from the germline V gene are LGHDT and YNNKEL (reference sequence). The CDR3 spans 15 residues. V shed 0 bases and J 16 bases; nucleotides not matched to a gene: 11. The CDR3 spells CASSQEGRLAGGQFF. DNA for the CDR3: TGTGCCAGCAGCCAAGAAGGCAGGCTAGCGGGGGGTCAATTCTTC.

The CDR3 DNA follows: TGCAGTGCTAGACAGGACTATGGCTACACCTTC. Its protein is CSARQDYGYTF. The genes are TRBV20-1 and TRBJ1-2; D gene unclear. Germline loops: CDR1 DFQATT, CDR2 SNEGSKA (reference sequence). CDR3 length equals 11 residues. V was trimmed by 2 bases and J by 3 bases, leaving 4 bases between them.